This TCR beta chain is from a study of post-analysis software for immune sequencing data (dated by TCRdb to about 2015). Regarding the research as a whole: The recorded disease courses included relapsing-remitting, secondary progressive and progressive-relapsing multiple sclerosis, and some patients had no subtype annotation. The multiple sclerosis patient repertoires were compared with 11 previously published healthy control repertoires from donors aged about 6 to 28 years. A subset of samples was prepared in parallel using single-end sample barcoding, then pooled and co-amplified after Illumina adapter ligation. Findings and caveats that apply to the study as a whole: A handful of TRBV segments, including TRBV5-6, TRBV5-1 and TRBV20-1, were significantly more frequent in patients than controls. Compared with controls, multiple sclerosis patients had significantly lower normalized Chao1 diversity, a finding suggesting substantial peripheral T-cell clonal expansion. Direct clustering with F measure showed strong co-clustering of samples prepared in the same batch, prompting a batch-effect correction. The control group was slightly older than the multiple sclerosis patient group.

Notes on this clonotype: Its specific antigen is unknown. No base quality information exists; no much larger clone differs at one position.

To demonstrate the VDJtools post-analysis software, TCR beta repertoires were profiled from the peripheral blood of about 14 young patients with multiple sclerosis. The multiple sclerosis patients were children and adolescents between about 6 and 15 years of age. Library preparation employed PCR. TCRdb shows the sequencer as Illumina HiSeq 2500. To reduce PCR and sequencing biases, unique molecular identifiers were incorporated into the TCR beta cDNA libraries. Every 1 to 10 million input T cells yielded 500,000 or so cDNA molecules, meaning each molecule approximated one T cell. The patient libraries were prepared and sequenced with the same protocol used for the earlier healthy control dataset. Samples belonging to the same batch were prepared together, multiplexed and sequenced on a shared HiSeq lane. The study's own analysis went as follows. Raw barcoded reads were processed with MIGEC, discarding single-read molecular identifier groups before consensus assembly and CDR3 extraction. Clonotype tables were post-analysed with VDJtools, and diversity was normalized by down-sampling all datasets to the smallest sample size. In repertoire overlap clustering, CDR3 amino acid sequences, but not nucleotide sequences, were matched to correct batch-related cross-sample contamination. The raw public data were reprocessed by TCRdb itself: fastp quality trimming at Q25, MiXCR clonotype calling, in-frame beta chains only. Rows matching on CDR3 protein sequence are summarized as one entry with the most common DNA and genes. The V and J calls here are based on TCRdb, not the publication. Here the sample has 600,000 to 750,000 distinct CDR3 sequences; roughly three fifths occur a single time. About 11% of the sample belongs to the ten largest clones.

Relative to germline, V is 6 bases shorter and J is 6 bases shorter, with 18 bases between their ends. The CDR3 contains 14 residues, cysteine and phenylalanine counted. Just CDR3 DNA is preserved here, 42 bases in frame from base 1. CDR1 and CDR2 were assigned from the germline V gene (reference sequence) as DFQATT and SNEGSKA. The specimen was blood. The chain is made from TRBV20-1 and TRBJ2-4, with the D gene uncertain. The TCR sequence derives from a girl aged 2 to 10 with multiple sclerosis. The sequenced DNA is TGCAGTGCCCTGCATCATCCCAATAGAAACATTCAGTACTTC. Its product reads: CSALHHPNRNIQYF.